This T cell receptor beta chain was sequenced in a study of blood T cell repertoires in COVID-19. Study in general: Specimens from acute and convalescent COVID-19 originated in the United States, Italy and Spain. Sources were T cells, B-cell-depleted T cells, or PBMCs; the material itself was cDNA or gDNA.

Donors of Cohort 3 who recovered were those that had two negative PCRs, clearance, or symptom resolution. The protocol was immunoSEQ multiplex PCR, while the TCRdb copy is restricted to in-frame clones and leaves out a portion. This table has about 150,000 clones, roughly 80% appearing once. The receptor was isolated from a man aged 50-59 years who had recovered from COVID-19. Sequenced: PBMCs or T cells enriched from blood (not recorded which).

CDR3 sequence (DNA): TGTGCCAGCGGTCGGTGGGGAGGGCAGTTCTTC. Translating it yields CASGRWGGQFF. V is TRBV12-3 or TRBV12-4 and J is TRBJ2-1; the D gene is possibly TRBD2 (6 bases). The V and J ends lost 8 bases and 12 bases respectively, with 14 bases between them. CDR3 length equals 11 residues.